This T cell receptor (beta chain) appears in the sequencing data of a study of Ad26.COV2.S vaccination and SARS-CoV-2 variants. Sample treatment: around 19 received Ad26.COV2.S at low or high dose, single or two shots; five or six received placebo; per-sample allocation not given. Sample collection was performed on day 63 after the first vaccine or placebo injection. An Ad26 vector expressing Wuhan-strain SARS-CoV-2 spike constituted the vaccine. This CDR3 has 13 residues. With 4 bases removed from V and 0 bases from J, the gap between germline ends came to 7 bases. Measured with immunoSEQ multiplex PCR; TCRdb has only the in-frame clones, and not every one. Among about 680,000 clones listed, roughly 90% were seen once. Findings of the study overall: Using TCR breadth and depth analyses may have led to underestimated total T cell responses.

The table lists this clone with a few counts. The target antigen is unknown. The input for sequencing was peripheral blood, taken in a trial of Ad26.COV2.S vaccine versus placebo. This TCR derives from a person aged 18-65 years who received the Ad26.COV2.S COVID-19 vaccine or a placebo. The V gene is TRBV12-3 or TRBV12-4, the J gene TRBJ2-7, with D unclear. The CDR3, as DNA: TGTGCCAGCAGTTGGCCTGGCTCCTACGAGCAGTACTTC. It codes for CASSWPGSYEQYF.